The T cell receptor (beta chain) described here comes from a study of cytomegalovirus exposure and HLA in healthy donors. The CDR3 spans 18 residues. J was trimmed by 7 bases and V by 0 bases; bases with no gene match: 15. CDR1 LNHNV and CDR2 YYDKDF come from the germline V gene (reference sequence). Comment on this clone: Its antigen is not identified.

Study-level findings and limits: HLA-A and HLA-B allele assignments for most subjects were reportedly predicted accurately using TCR beta sequences. Among the CMV-associated chains, a few were confirmed in vitro as specific for CMV antigens.

The primer mix had 60 Vbeta and 13 Jbeta primers. Sequenced by immunoSEQ multiplex PCR; TCRdb stores in-frame clones only, minus some. The sample contains about 200,000 clones, around 73% of which appear only once. The sequenced sample was PBMCs. The chain joins TRBV15 to TRBJ1-5, with TRBD1 identical over 7 bases. The source is a woman in her 30s in good health and CMV-seronegative. The DNA of the CDR3 is TGTGCCACCAGCAGAGAGCAGGGGGTAAAGGGAGTAGGCCAGCCCCAGCATTTT. Its protein is CATSREQGVKGVGQPQHF.